The rows below give T cell receptor beta chains drawn from one sample of a study of early T cells in non-severe SARS-CoV-2 infection. TCRdb itself ran the 5' RACE reads through MiXCR, one entry per CDR3 protein. The sample has about 24,000 distinct CDR3 sequences; 3.6% are singletons. The sample consisted of whole blood. The receptors derive from an adult who was a healthcare worker with PCR-confirmed SARS-CoV-2 infection or an uninfected control (not recorded which). Both conserved end residues are part of each CDR3. The D gene is left open where the match is weak. A row's size may be missing; if present it is once, few, many or a size class.

J	V	D	size	DNA	CDR3
TRBJ2-7	TRBV19	TRBD2	many	TGTGCCAGTAGTCCCCTAGCGGGAGGGGTCTACGAGCAGTACTTC	CASSPLAGGVYEQYF
TRBJ1-1	TRBV5-1	.	many	TGCGCCAGCAGCTTTGGGGGCCAGTATGCTGAAGCTTTCTTT	CASSFGGQYAEAFF
TRBJ1-2	TRBV12-3/TRBV12-4	.	medium-sized	TGTGCCAGCAGTTTCAGTCTGCCCTATGGCTACACCTTC	CASSFSLPYGYTF
TRBJ1-2	TRBV5-5	.	many	TGTGCCAGCAGCTTGGCAGTAAACTATGGCTACACCTTC	CASSLAVNYGYTF
TRBJ1-2	TRBV25-1	.	many	TGTGCCAGCAGTGATGTTGGGGGTATAGCTGGCTACACCTTC	CASSDVGGIAGYTF
TRBJ1-1	TRBV6-1	.	many	TGTGCCAGCAGTCTCCGGATGAACACTGAAGCTTTCTTT	CASSLRMNTEAFF
TRBJ1-1	TRBV5-4	.	many	TGTGCCAGCACACTCTTGGGCACTGAAGCTTTCTTT	CASTLLGTEAFF
TRBJ2-3	TRBV18	.	many	TGTGCCAGCTCACTCGACAGGTACACAGATACGCAGTATTTT	CASSLDRYTDTQYF
TRBJ1-5	TRBV27	.	medium-sized	TGTGCCAGCAGGGGCGGAAGCAATCAGCCCCAGCATTTT	CASRGGSNQPQHF
TRBJ2-7	TRBV11-2	TRBD1	many	TGTGCCAGCAGCGACAGAGACAGGGGTTCCTACGAGCAGTACTTC	CASSDRDRGSYEQYF
TRBJ2-7	TRBV7-2	.	medium-sized	TGTGCCAGCAGCTTGGGCGGGTTGGCCGAGCAGTACTTC	CASSLGGLAEQYF
TRBJ2-7	TRBV20-1	TRBD1	few	TGCAGTGCTAGGGATCCAGGGGGCCCCTCCGGGTACGAGCAGTACTTC	CSARDPGGPSGYEQYF
TRBJ1-1	TRBV12-3/TRBV12-4	TRBD1	many	TGTGCCAGCACACAGGGACAGGGGAACACTGAAGCTTTCTTT	CASTQGQGNTEAFF
TRBJ1-4	TRBV19	TRBD1	.	TGTGCCACTCGGGACAGGGTCTGGGCAACTAATGAAAAACTGTTTTTT	CATRDRVWATNEKLFF
TRBJ1-2	TRBV10-3	TRBD1	many	TGTGCCATCAGTGAGCCAGACAGGGCGGACGACTATGGCTACACCTTC	CAISEPDRADDYGYTF
TRBJ2-2	TRBV28	.	.	TGTGCCAGCAGTTTATGGGGCACTAACACCGGGGAGCTGTTTTTT	CASSLWGTNTGELFF
TRBJ1-2	TRBV3-1	.	many	TGTGCCAGCAGCCAGGACACGGTGGGATGGAATGGCTACACCTTC	CASSQDTVGWNGYTF
TRBJ2-7	TRBV12-3/TRBV12-4	TRBD2	medium-sized	TGTGCCAGCAGTTTCGGGACTAGCGGGAGGGCCGGCCACGAGCAGTACTTC	CASSFGTSGRAGHEQYF
TRBJ2-3	TRBV7-7	.	many	TGTGCTAGCAGCCTAGGGATGGGGATTCCCACAGATACGCAGTATTTT	CASSLGMGIPTDTQYF
TRBJ1-2	TRBV5-5	.	many	TGTGCCAGCAGCGTAACAGGGAGCCCCTATGGCTACACCTTC	CASSVTGSPYGYTF
TRBJ1-4	TRBV11-2	.	few	TGTGCCAGCAGCTCAGGGTTTTCGTTGAGGGCAACTAATGAAAAACTGTTTTTT	CASSSGFSLRATNEKLFF
TRBJ2-3	TRBV11-2	.	many	TGTGCCAGCAGCTTAGGAACAGATACGCAGTATTTT	CASSLGTDTQYF
TRBJ2-2	TRBV5-1	.	many	TGCGCCAGCAGCTTGAGTCCGCAGCTGTCCGGGGAGCTGTTTTTT	CASSLSPQLSGELFF
TRBJ2-1	TRBV6-2/TRBV6-3	.	many	TGTGCCAGCAGTTACACCCTGGGGGCAAGGCATGAGCAGTTCTTC	CASSYTLGARHEQFF
TRBJ2-1	TRBV6-1	.	few	TGTGCCAGCACCCTTCCGGGGAACTACAATGAGCGGTTCTTC	CASTLPGNYNERFF
TRBJ2-7	TRBV20-1	.	.	TGCAGTGCTAGGGGGGGAGCCTACGAGCAGTACTTC	CSARGGAYEQYF
TRBJ1-5	TRBV2	.	many	TGTGCCAGCAGTACATACATCGTGGGTCAGCCCCAGCATTTT	CASSTYIVGQPQHF
TRBJ2-1	TRBV28	.	many	TGTGCCAGCAGCACACCCGAGAAAGGGCAGTTCTTC	CASSTPEKGQFF
TRBJ2-5	TRBV12-3/TRBV12-4	.	.	TGTGCCAGCAGATTTCGGAAGACCCAGTACTTC	CASRFRKTQYF
TRBJ2-7	TRBV7-2	.	many	TGTGCCAGCAGTCTACTAATAGAGCATTACGAGCAGTACTTC	CASSLLIEHYEQYF
TRBJ1-2	TRBV7-9	.	many	TGTGCCAGCACCGATGGACGGGTTTGGGACTATGGCTACACCTTC	CASTDGRVWDYGYTF
TRBJ2-3	TRBV7-8	.	medium-sized	TGTGCCAGCAGCGCAGGGCAGGGGTTCACAGATACGCAGTATTTT	CASSAGQGFTDTQYF
TRBJ2-3	TRBV6-1	TRBD2	.	TGTGCCAGCAAAAAGCGGGGGAGCACAGATACGCAGTATTTT	CASKKRGSTDTQYF
TRBJ2-1	TRBV29-1	TRBD2	many	TGCAGCGTTGAAGACCCTAGCGGGGCATACAATGAGCAGTTCTTC	CSVEDPSGAYNEQFF
TRBJ2-7	TRBV7-2	TRBD2	many	TGTGCCAGCACAGGGAATAGCGGGAGATACGAGCAGTACTTC	CASTGNSGRYEQYF
TRBJ2-1	TRBV6-4	TRBD2	medium-sized	TGTGCCAGCAGTGAGGCTAGCGGGGGGGCCAATGAGCAGTTCTTC	CASSEASGGANEQFF
TRBJ1-3	TRBV12-3/TRBV12-4	.	medium-sized	TGTGCCAGCAGTCCTATGGTGGGCTTAGGGACCATATATTTT	CASSPMVGLGTIYF
TRBJ2-1	TRBV10-3	TRBD2	many	TGTGCCATCAGCCTAGCGGGGGGTCTTTCAACCTACAATGAGCAGTTCTTC	CAISLAGGLSTYNEQFF
TRBJ1-1	TRBV30	TRBD1	many	TGTGCCTGGAGTGTAGGACTCCCAGGGGGCACTGAAGCTTTCTTT	CAWSVGLPGGTEAFF
TRBJ2-3	TRBV7-9	.	many	TGTGCCAGCAGACACATAGGGCCCGATACGCAGTATTTT	CASRHIGPDTQYF
TRBJ1-5	TRBV20-1	.	many	TGCAGTGCTAGGGACAGACAACATAGCAATCAGCCCCAGCATTTT	CSARDRQHSNQPQHF
TRBJ2-1	TRBV2	.	.	TGTGCCAGCAGTGAACAGGCCTCCTACAATGAGCAGTTCTTC	CASSEQASYNEQFF
TRBJ2-1	TRBV6-1	.	many	TGTGCCAGCAGTGTCATTCGGGGGGCAGATGAGCAGTTCTTC	CASSVIRGADEQFF
TRBJ1-1	TRBV29-1	.	many	TGCAGCGTGTCGGACAGTGGGGCGAACACTGAAGCTTTCTTT	CSVSDSGANTEAFF
TRBJ2-3	TRBV7-9	.	.	TGTGCCAGCAGCTTTTCCGTGTGGGGCGCAGATACGCAGTATTTT	CASSFSVWGADTQYF
TRBJ2-7	TRBV6-2/TRBV6-3	TRBD1	many	TGTGCCAGCAGGACAGGGGACATCTCCTACGAGCAGTACTTC	CASRTGDISYEQYF
TRBJ2-3	TRBV6-1	.	few	TGTGCCAGCAGTGAAGCGTCTCGGGGCACAGATACGCAGTATTTT	CASSEASRGTDTQYF
TRBJ2-7	TRBV4-3	.	many	TGCGCCAGCAGCCAAGACCAGAGCTCCTACGAGCAGTACTTC	CASSQDQSSYEQYF
TRBJ2-5	TRBV6-5	TRBD1	many	TGTGCCAGCAGTTCGCCCTCAAGCAGGGGGTCCCAAGAGACCCAGTACTTC	CASSSPSSRGSQETQYF
TRBJ2-2	TRBV7-7	TRBD2	many	TGTGCTAGCAGCTTAGTGGCACTAGCGGGGGTTTGGCTGTTTTTT	CASSLVALAGVWLFF
TRBJ1-1	TRBV5-5	.	many	TGTGCCAGCAGCCCAGGGTTGGATAACACTGAAGCTTTCTTT	CASSPGLDNTEAFF
TRBJ2-1	TRBV4-2	.	few	TGTGCCAGCAGCCAAGAACTAGGGCCGAATGAGCAGTTCTTC	CASSQELGPNEQFF
TRBJ1-1	TRBV7-8	.	many	TGTGCCAGCAGCTCAGGGCAGGGCGCGGGGAACACTGAAGCTTTCTTT	CASSSGQGAGNTEAFF
TRBJ2-2	TRBV5-1	.	.	TGCGCCAGCAGTTACTACGACAGCGCGAACACCGGGGAGCTGTTTTTT	CASSYYDSANTGELFF
TRBJ1-1	TRBV20-1	.	many	TGCAGTGCTAGAGACAGTCCGAACACTGAAGCTTTCTTT	CSARDSPNTEAFF
TRBJ2-2	TRBV29-1	.	many	TGCAGCGTTGGCAGAGCCACCGGGGAGCTGTTTTTT	CSVGRATGELFF
TRBJ1-2	TRBV24-1	TRBD1	.	TGTGCCACCAGTGATCGGACAGGGCCTTATGGCTACACCTTC	CATSDRTGPYGYTF
TRBJ2-7	TRBV20-1	TRBD2	once	TGCAGTGCTTTTATCAGCGGGGGGCCTCCCTACGAGCAGTACTTC	CSAFISGGPPYEQYF
TRBJ2-1	TRBV24-1	TRBD2	many	TGTGCCACCAGCCCGGCTAGCGGGCGAATCTCCAACTACAATGAGCAGTTCTTC	CATSPASGRISNYNEQFF
TRBJ1-1	TRBV7-8	.	many	TGTGCCAGCAGCTTAAGGGATTTGAACACTGAAGCTTTCTTT	CASSLRDLNTEAFF